A single TCR beta chain is shown here with its context. Its antigen is currently unknown. The use of a sample-barcoded 5' primer and a J-beta primer mix characterized a second PCR of roughly 6 to 11 cycles. TCRdb reprocessed the 5' RACE reads with MiXCR, giving one entry per CDR3 protein. The table records some 760,000 distinct CDR3 sequences, 25% of them present only once. The record originates from a study of blood T cells in healthy people across ages. Study outcomes and limitations: With unsorted PBMCs, a conclusive comparison of naive versus antigen-experienced cells was not possible. More naive CD4+ cells and higher diversity were found in long-lived than in aged donors.

These data also featured in a second study, about T cells of mothers and their children.

Material for sequencing was blood. The sequence came from a boy younger than 18 in good health.

As DNA, the CDR3 is TGTGCCAGCAGTTTAGGGGGGAGGAGTAATGAAAAACTGTTTTTT. Its translation is CASSLGGRSNEKLFF. V is TRBV12-3 or TRBV12-4 and J is TRBJ1-4; TRBD1 is a possible D gene (5 bases). V lost 1 base and J lost 4, with 10 bases in between. This CDR3 contains 15 residues.